This T cell receptor (beta chain) was sequenced for a study of shared clonotypes between healthy human individuals. Method: immunoSEQ multiplex PCR; TCRdb's copy keeps in-frame clones and lacks some. The sample lists hundreds of thousands of clones; almost 97% were seen once. Sequences were obtained from naive CD4+ T cells sorted from blood. Subset noted: CD45RA+ positively selected. The TCR sequence derives from a woman younger than 45 in good health.

The CDR3 DNA reads as TGTGCCAGCTCACCAATAGCACAGGGTGGCTTTAGCGAGCAGTACTTC. Amino acids: CASSPIAQGGFSEQYF. J is TRBJ2-7 and V is TRBV18; a weak D match, TRBD1 (6 bases). Germline values: CDR1 KGHSH, CDR2 LQKENI. V was clipped by 2 bases and J by 6 bases, with 20 bases between them. This CDR3 comprises 16 residues.